One sample yielded the 13 T cell receptor beta chains listed below, sequenced in a study of shared clonotypes between healthy human individuals. Clones were read by immunoSEQ multiplex PCR, and TCRdb kept only the in-frame ones, dropping some. Among about 490,000 clones listed, around 80% were seen once. Sequenced sample: PBMCs. The source is a woman aged 40 to 50 in good health. Some clones in this sample may be carry-over from other donors' samples.

With regard to this clone: This likely traces to a read error, being one base from a far larger clone. The J gene is TRBJ1-2, the V gene TRBV7-9; D not resolved. V was clipped by 2 bases and J by 4 bases, with 5 bases between them. CDR1 is SEHNR and CDR2 is FQNEAQ in the germline V gene (reference sequence). This CDR3 has 12 residues. In nucleotides, the CDR3 is TGTGCCAGCAGCTTACCCGGCTATGGCTACACCTTC. Protein product: CASSLPGYGYTF.

There are a few counts of this clone. The chain carries TRBV28 and TRBJ1-2, with TRBD1 matching 7 bases. This CDR3 has 16 amino acids. The V gene end was trimmed by 4 bases and the J gene end by 4 bases; junction bases not matched to a gene: 12. From germline, CDR1 is MDHEN and CDR2 SYDVKM. CDR3 DNA sequence: TGTGCCAGCAGTTCAGGGACCGGGACAGCTCCCTATGGCTACACCTTC. Translated, it gives CASSSGTGTAPYGYTF.

The chain carries TRBV7-2 and TRBJ1-1, with D unresolved. CDR1 SGHTA and CDR2 FQGNSA come from the germline V gene. V lost 7 bases to trimming and J lost 0 bases, with 9 bases between them. This CDR3 region has 13 residues. CDR3 region: CASTFHMNTEAFF. CDR3 DNA sequence: TGTGCCAGCACCTTCCATATGAACACTGAAGCTTTCTTT.

This chain uses TRBV30 with TRBJ2-2; weak D call: TRBD1 (5 bases). Germline lookup yields CDR1 GTSNPN and CDR2 SVGIG (reference sequence). CDR3 length equals 15 residues. Between the trimmed V and J ends, which lost 3 bases and 5 bases, there was a span of 16 bases. The CDR3 loop is CAWSEGADRTGELFF. The CDR3 nucleotides are TGTGCCTGGAGCGAAGGGGCCGATAGGACCGGGGAGCTGTTTTTT.

This clone was counted ten times or more. The CDR3 nucleotides are TGCGCCAGCAGCTTCTGGCCGGGAGACTCGACAGATTTGAACACTGAAGCTTTCTTT. It codes for CASSFWPGDSTDLNTEAFF. This sequence joins TRBV5-1 and TRBJ1-1; D possibly corresponds to TRBD1 (5 bases). Deletions cut 2 bases from V and 0 bases from J, with 23 bases between. This CDR3 contains 19 residues. Germline CDR1 SGHRS, CDR2 YFSETQ. The whole variable domain, remainder taken from reference TRBV5-1 and TRBJ1-1, is KAGVTQTPRYLIKTRGQQVTLSCSPISGHRSVSWYQQTPGQGLQFLFEYFSETQRNKGNFPGRFSGRQFSNSRSEMNVSTLELGDSALYLCASSFWPGDSTDLNTEAFFGQGTRLTVV.

This chain connects TRBV30 to TRBJ1-3; unclear D gene. Trimming removed 0 bases at V and 2 bases at J, with 8 bases between. Per the germline V gene, CDR1 is GTSNPN and CDR2 is SVGIG (reference sequence). The CDR3 has 14 residues. CDR3 amino acids: CAWSVLGTGNTIYF. The CDR3, as DNA: TGTGCCTGGAGTGTACTGGGCACTGGAAACACCATATATTTT.

This sequence joins TRBV6-1 and TRBJ1-1; possibly TRBD1 for D (6 bases). V lost 5 bases to trimming and J lost 10 bases, with 14 bases between them. The CDR3 is 12 amino acids. Germline CDR1 is MNHNS and CDR2 is SASEGT. The chain's CDR3 is CASSFGRGLAFF. The CDR3 DNA sequence: TGTGCCAGCAGTTTCGGCCGGGGGCTAGCTTTCTTT.

The chain employs TRBV9 and TRBJ2-5, with D perhaps TRBD2 (6 bases). Germline V gives CDR1 SGDLS, CDR2 YYNGEE. This CDR3 is 14 amino acids long. The V and J ends lost 3 bases and 2 bases respectively, with 11 bases between them. CDR3 sequence (DNA): TGTGCCAGCAGCGCGGGAGTTCGGCAAGAGACCCAGTACTTC. Its protein is CASSAGVRQETQYF.

CDR3 nucleotides: TGTGCCAGCAGTGAAGTCACAGACACTGAGTTCTTC. Translated, it gives CASSEVTDTEFF. This sequence joins TRBV6-1 and TRBJ2-1; D remains ambiguous. The CDR3 spans 12 residues. V gave up 1 base and J gave up 14 bases, with 12 bases separating them. Germline V gives CDR1 MNHNS, CDR2 SASEGT.

The chain uses TRBV27 and TRBJ2-2; a weak D match, TRBD1 (6 bases). V was cut by 5 bases and J by 4 bases, with 14 bases left in between. Per germline, CDR1 MNHEY and CDR2 SMNVEV (reference sequence). The CDR3 runs 15 residues. CDR3 residues: CASSPGTYFTGELFF. The CDR3 region has the DNA TGTGCCAGCAGTCCAGGGACATATTTCACCGGGGAGCTGTTTTTT.

The rearrangement joins TRBV6-1 to TRBJ2-1; 10 bases are a match to TRBD2. From germline, CDR1 is MNHNS and CDR2 SASEGT. The CDR3 extends over 14 amino acids. V dropped 7 bases and J dropped 6; count of bases not matched to a gene: 6. The CDR3 loop is CASIISGRFNEQFF. The CDR3 DNA follows: TGTGCCAGCATCATTAGCGGGAGGTTCAATGAGCAGTTCTTC.

The chain is built from TRBV2 and TRBJ1-6, with 7 positions matching TRBD1. The germline CDR1 and CDR2 sequences are SNHLY and FYNNEI. The CDR3 is made up of 17 amino acids. V gave up 5 bases and J gave up 0 bases; unmatched junction bases: 7. The CDR3 reads CASSRDSKSSYNSPLHF. The CDR3 DNA reads as TGTGCCAGCAGTAGGGACAGCAAGAGCTCCTATAATTCACCCCTCCACTTT.

Notes on this clone: A much larger clonotype is one base distant, so this may be a read error. Within the sample, other DNA sequences also encode this same CDR3. The chain couples TRBV4-1 to TRBJ1-5, with D possibly matching TRBD1 (5 bases). Germline V gene lookup returns CDR1 MGHRA and CDR2 YSYEKL. CDR3 length equals 13 residues. The CDR3 region has the DNA TGCGCCAGTAGCCAACAGGTGAATCAGCCCCAGCATTTT. This encodes CASSQQVNQPQHF.